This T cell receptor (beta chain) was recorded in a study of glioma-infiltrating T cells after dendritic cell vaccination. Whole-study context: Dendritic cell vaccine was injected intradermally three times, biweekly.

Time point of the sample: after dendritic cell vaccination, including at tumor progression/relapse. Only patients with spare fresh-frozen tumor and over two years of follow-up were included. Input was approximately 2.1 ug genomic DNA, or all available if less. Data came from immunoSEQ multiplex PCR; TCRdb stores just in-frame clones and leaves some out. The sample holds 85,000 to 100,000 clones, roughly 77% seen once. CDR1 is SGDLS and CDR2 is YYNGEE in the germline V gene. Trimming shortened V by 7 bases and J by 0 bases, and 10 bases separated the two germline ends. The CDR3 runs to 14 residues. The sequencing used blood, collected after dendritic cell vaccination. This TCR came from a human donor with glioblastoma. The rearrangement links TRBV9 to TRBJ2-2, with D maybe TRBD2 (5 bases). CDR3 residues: CASERLTNTGELFF. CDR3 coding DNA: TGTGCCAGCGAAAGACTAACGAACACCGGGGAGCTGTTTTTT.